The 17 T cell receptor beta chains below come from one sample, sequenced in a study of T-cell reconstitution after alpha-beta-depleted transplantation in children. During its preparation, the TCRbeta library received unique molecular identifiers. TCRdb reprocessed the PCR reads via MiXCR and lists one record per CDR3 protein. Here the sample spans about 510,000 distinct CDR3 sequences, around 10% being singletons. The sample here was PBMCs, mostly from graft donor cells, taken 180 days after TCRalphabeta/CD19-depleted stem cell transplant. These TCRs come from a female patient aged 2-10 years who had a stem cell transplant for aplastic anemia, so the T cells may come from the graft donor.

The chain uses TRBV6-2 or TRBV6-3 and TRBJ2-4; 7 bases align to TRBD1. After removal of 10 bases from V and 3 bases from J, the junction contained 12 bases not matched to a gene. Germline CDR1 reads MNHEY; CDR2 reads SVGEGT. The CDR3 runs 15 residues. As DNA, the CDR3 is TGTGCCACCCTACGGGAAGGGGGCGGCAAAAACATTCAGTACTTC. It specifies CATLREGGGKNIQYF.

This chain joins TRBV30 and TRBJ2-3; tentative D call: TRBD2 (5 bases). The CDR3 is 15 residues long. In germline, CDR1 is GTSNPN, CDR2 SVGIG (reference sequence). V was clipped by 0 bases and J by 2 bases, with 12 bases between them. The CDR3 nucleotides are TGTGCCTGGAGTGTACGGAGTAGCGCCACAGATACGCAGTATTTT. Translated, it gives CAWSVRSSATDTQYF.

In this sample, this clonotype turned up a few times. The chain combines TRBV12-3 or TRBV12-4 with TRBJ2-3; the D gene is possibly TRBD2 (7 bases). V lost 5 bases to trimming and J lost 5 bases, with 8 bases between them. This CDR3 has 12 residues. Here the CDR3 reads CASSRGGDTQYF. The DNA for the CDR3 is TGTGCCAGCAGTAGGGGGGGAGATACGCAGTATTTT.

This clonotype was seen at least ten times. The genes are TRBV5-1 and TRBJ2-5; the D is unclear. Trimming pared 2 bases from V and 1 base from J, leaving 6 bases between. The CDR3 extends over 13 amino acids. The germline V gene encodes CDR1 SGHRS and CDR2 YFSETQ. The CDR3 reads CASSFRSQETQYF. CDR3 nucleotides: TGCGCCAGCAGCTTCCGTTCCCAAGAGACCCAGTACTTC. Complete variable domain (other parts from reference TRBV5-1 and TRBJ2-5): KAGVTQTPRYLIKTRGQQVTLSCSPISGHRSVSWYQQTPGQGLQFLFEYFSETQRNKGNFPGRFSGRQFSNSRSEMNVSTLELGDSALYLCASSFRSQETQYFGPGTRLLVL.

The table lists this clonotype with many counts. V is TRBV6-2 or TRBV6-3 and J is TRBJ1-2, with no clear D. CDR3 length equals 11 residues. Trimming cost V 8 bases and J 6 bases, with 10 bases left between them. The germline CDR1 and CDR2 sequences are MNHEY and SVGEGT. The CDR3 loop is CASRMNHGYTF. CDR3 nucleotides: TGTGCCAGCCGGATGAACCATGGCTACACCTTC.

This clonotype occurred a few times. The CDR3: CASSGGQHNEQFF. In DNA form, the CDR3 reads TGCGCCAGCAGCGGGGGACAGCACAATGAGCAGTTCTTC. The chain joins TRBV5-1 to TRBJ2-1; TRBD1 agrees at 7 bases. The CDR3 sequence is 13 residues long. The V gene's germline CDR1 is SGHRS and CDR2 YFSETQ. J gave up 5 bases and V 4 bases, and 3 bases lay outside the gene matches.

There are a few counts of this clonotype. This chain connects TRBV7-8 to TRBJ1-1; D gene unclear. Germline CDR1 is SGHVS and CDR2 is FQNEAQ. CDR3 size: 14 residues. V lost 5 bases and J 3 bases, leaving 13 bases between the germline ends. CDR3: CASSRSSLDTEAFF. CDR3 DNA: TGTGCCAGCAGCCGATCGTCCTTGGACACTGAAGCTTTCTTT.

The V call is TRBV28, the J call TRBJ2-7; D is uncertain. Germline V gene lookup returns CDR1 MDHEN and CDR2 SYDVKM. The CDR3 contains 12 residues. V lost 5 bases and J lost 3, with 8 bases in between. Here the CDR3 DNA reads TGTGCCAGCAGTCCCTCCTTCTACGAGCAGTACTTC. The encoded protein is CASSPSFYEQYF.

This clonotype was observed a handful of times. The rearrangement joins TRBV6-5 to TRBJ2-7, with D unclear. The CDR3 is 11 residues long. Germline CDR1 MNHEY, CDR2 SVGAGI. V was trimmed by 5 bases and J by 5 bases, leaving 7 bases between them. CDR3 sequence (DNA): TGTGCCAGCAGTAGGTTAGACGAGCAGTACTTC. As protein: CASSRLDEQYF.

The rearrangement joins TRBV12-3 or TRBV12-4 to TRBJ2-5; TRBD2 matches 9 bases. The CDR3 length is 17 residues. After removal of 1 base from V and 4 bases from J, the junction contained 10 bases not matched to a gene. The CDR3 DNA is TGTGCCAGCAGTTTAGGACAGGCGGGAGGGCCCCGAGAGACCCAGTACTTC. It yields the protein CASSLGQAGGPRETQYF.

A few counts support this clonotype. J is TRBJ1-1 and V is TRBV7-2; no clear D. The CDR3 runs to 15 residues. Germline loops: CDR1 SGHTA, CDR2 FQGNSA. Trimming pared 1 base from V and 0 bases from J, leaving 9 bases between. The CDR3 nucleotides read TGTGCCAGCAGCTTAGTCGTAACAATGAACACTGAAGCTTTCTTT. As protein: CASSLVVTMNTEAFF.

This clonotype has at least ten counts. The V call is TRBV5-1, the J call TRBJ1-1; 9 bases are shared with TRBD1. Per germline, CDR1 SGHRS and CDR2 YFSETQ. The CDR3 has 15 residues. J was trimmed by 4 bases and V by 4 bases; bases with no gene match: 8. Written as DNA, the CDR3 is TGCGCCAGCAGCCTGGACAGGGGAAGGAGCACTGAAGCTTTCTTT. The encoded protein is CASSLDRGRSTEAFF.

V gene TRBV7-6 combines with J gene TRBJ2-1; 8 bases align to TRBD2. Germline CDR1 is SGHVS and CDR2 is FNYEAQ. This CDR3 is 15 amino acids long. V shed 4 bases and J 10 bases; nucleotides not matched to a gene: 12. CDR3 in DNA: TGTGCCAGCAGCTGGGCACTAGCGGAACTCCGGGAGCAGTTCTTC. Its translation: CASSWALAELREQFF.

This clonotype was seen many times. The V call is TRBV10-2, the J call TRBJ2-1, with a tentative D call TRBD1 (5 bases). CDR1 is WSHSY, CDR2 SAAADI, per germline. V gave up 5 bases and J gave up 0 bases, with 14 bases separating them. This CDR3 is built from 16 residues. The CDR3 nucleotides are TGCGCCAGCAGTATTAAACAGGATAGCTCCTACAATGAGCAGTTCTTC. Its translation: CASSIKQDSSYNEQFF.

This chain joins TRBV5-1 and TRBJ2-6, with D uncertain. The CDR3 runs to 14 residues. From germline, CDR1 is SGHRS and CDR2 YFSETQ. V lost 4 bases to trimming and J lost 0 bases, with 5 bases between them. The DNA of the CDR3 is TGCGCCAGCAGCCCGCTCTCTGGGGCCAACGTCCTGACTTTC. Amino acids: CASSPLSGANVLTF.

This clonotype was recorded a few times. This sequence joins TRBV15 and TRBJ2-1; TRBD2 matches 12 bases. Germline V gene data show CDR1 as LNHNV and CDR2 as YYDKDF (reference sequence). This CDR3 has 13 amino acids. The V segment lost 6 bases and the J segment 7 bases; nucleotides outside the gene matches: 1. CDR3 sequence: CATSTSGRNEQFF. In nucleotides, the CDR3 is TGTGCCACCAGTACTAGCGGGAGGAATGAGCAGTTCTTC.

Regarding this clonotype: The junction differs from germline at one of its ends, possibly a read error. The chain couples TRBV24-1 to TRBJ2-5; D is uncertain. Germline V gene data show CDR1 as KGHDR and CDR2 as SFDVKD. The CDR3 length is 12 residues. The CDR3: CATSDPGPTHYF. The DNA for the CDR3 is TGTGCCACCAGTGACCCAGGACCTACCCATTACTTC.